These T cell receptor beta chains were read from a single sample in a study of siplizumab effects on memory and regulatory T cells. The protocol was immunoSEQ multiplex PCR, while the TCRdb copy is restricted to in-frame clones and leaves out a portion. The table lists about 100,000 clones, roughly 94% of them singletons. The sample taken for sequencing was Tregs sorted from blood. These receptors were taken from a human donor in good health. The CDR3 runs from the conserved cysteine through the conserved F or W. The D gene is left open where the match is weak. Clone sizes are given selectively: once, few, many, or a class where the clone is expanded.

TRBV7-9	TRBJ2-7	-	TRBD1	CASSSEPGQGRSYEQYF	TGTGCCAGCAGCTCGGAGCCGGGACAGGGGAGAAGCTACGAGCAGTACTTC
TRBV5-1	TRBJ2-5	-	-	CASSGGPQETQYF	TGCGCCAGCAGCGGGGGACCGCAAGAGACCCAGTACTTC
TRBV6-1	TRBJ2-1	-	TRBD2	CASSVPMIGTSGRVQFF	TGTGCCAGCAGTGTGCCGATGATCGGGACTAGCGGGAGGGTACAGTTCTTC
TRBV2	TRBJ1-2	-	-	CASRYDRYTF	TGTGCCAGCAGATACGACCGCTACACCTTC
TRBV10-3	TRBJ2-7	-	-	CAISPTPYEQYF	TGTGCCATCAGCCCAACCCCCTACGAGCAGTACTTC
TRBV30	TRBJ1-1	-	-	CAWSRGGITEAFF	TGTGCCTGGAGTAGGGGGGGGATCACTGAAGCTTTCTTT
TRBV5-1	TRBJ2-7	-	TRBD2	CASSLDPGLAGVRYEQYF	TGCGCCAGCAGCTTGGATCCGGGACTAGCGGGTGTAAGATACGAGCAGTACTTC
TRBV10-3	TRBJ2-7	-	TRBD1	CAINPGQGYEQYF	TGTGCCATCAACCCGGGACAGGGTTACGAGCAGTACTTC
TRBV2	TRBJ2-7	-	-	CASSSQGYEQYF	TGTGCCAGCAGTAGCCAGGGCTACGAGCAGTACTTC
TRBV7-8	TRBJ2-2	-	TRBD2	CASSFQPGLAANTGELFF	TGTGCCAGCAGCTTTCAGCCCGGACTAGCGGCGAACACCGGGGAGCTGTTTTTT
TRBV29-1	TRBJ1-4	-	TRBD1	CSVAGTGGANEKLFF	TGCAGCGTCGCTGGGACAGGGGGCGCGAATGAAAAACTGTTTTTT
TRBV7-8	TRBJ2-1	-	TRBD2	CASSQGLAGGPGQWGVGNEQFF	TGTGCCAGCAGCCAGGGACTAGCGGGAGGGCCGGGGCAGTGGGGAGTGGGGAATGAGCAGTTCTTC
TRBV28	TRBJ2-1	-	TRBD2	CASSRIAGVSYNEQFF	TGTGCCAGCAGTCGAATAGCGGGAGTTTCCTACAATGAGCAGTTCTTC
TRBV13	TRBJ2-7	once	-	CASSLGLRGEQYF	TGTGCCAGCAGCTTAGGCCTCAGGGGTGAGCAGTACTTC
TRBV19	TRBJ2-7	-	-	CASSIPQGLGPLSSYEQYF	TGTGCCAGTAGTATTCCTCAGGGACTGGGACCCCTTAGCTCCTACGAGCAGTACTTC